This T cell receptor beta chain came from a study of control samples from healthy donors and cancer patients. The repertoire was sequenced with immunoSEQ multiplex PCR; TCRdb's copy has only in-frame clones and lacks some. The data contain roughly 450,000 clones, about nine tenths of them singletons. Germline lookup yields CDR1 SGHTA and CDR2 FQGNSA. V dropped 9 bases and J dropped 6 bases, with 14 bases sitting between them. The CDR3 length is 12 residues. This receptor was identified in a middle-aged man with head and neck cancer. The genes are TRBV7-2 and TRBJ1-2, with D uncertain. The sequenced sample was PBMCs. Written as DNA, the CDR3 is TGTGCCAGGGGGAAGGTCTGGAATGGCTACACCTTC. Translated: CARGKVWNGYTF.